This record covers a single TCR beta chain. Its matching antigen is unknown. This sample is part of a study of CD8 T cells in ankylosing spondylitis. The CDR3 has 17 residues. V was clipped by 2 bases and J by 4 bases; unmatched bases: 14. CDR1 is DFQATT, CDR2 SNEGSKA, per germline (reference sequence). 5'-RACE, quantitative and with molecular barcodes, yielded the TCR beta libraries. TCRdb used MiXCR to reprocess the 5' RACE reads, holding one entry per CDR3 protein. The sample contains some 840,000 distinct CDR3 sequences, roughly 12% of which appear only once. Notes on the study in general: For ankylosing spondylitis blood, a TCR beta motif of about eight highly homologous variants appeared characteristic.

The receptor comes from a male donor with ankylosing spondylitis. Sequenced input: blood, either unsorted or a sorted T cell fraction (not recorded which). The chain carries TRBV20-1 and TRBJ2-1, with 7 bases lining up with TRBD1. The CDR3, as DNA: TGCAGTGCTAGAAGGGGAAGGGGGCGGAGAGATTACAATGAGCAGTTCTTC. It is translated as CSARRGRGRRDYNEQFF.